The T cell receptor (beta chain) described here comes from a study of CXCR3-negative and CXCR3-positive naive CD8 T cells. Regarding the study as a whole: Much lower diversity was found in memory CD8+ cells, while both naive subsets had comparably high diversity.

As regards this clonotype: Its antigen is unidentified.

It was by 5' RACE with UMI labels that the TRB cDNA libraries were prepared. One entry per CDR3 protein, without DNA, is what TCRdb gives after re-calling the 5' RACE reads. Its clone listing holds roughly 48,000 distinct CDR3 sequences. The sample comprised memory CD8+ T cells from blood. This TCR came from a human donor in good health. Some clones in this sample may be carry-over from other donors' samples.

CDR3 region: CSVDRSPANYGYTF. The chain employs TRBV29-1 and TRBJ1-2; TCRdb returns TRBD1, unconfirmable since there is no DNA. The CDR3 is 14 amino acids. Germline lookup yields CDR1 SQVTM and CDR2 ANQGSEA.